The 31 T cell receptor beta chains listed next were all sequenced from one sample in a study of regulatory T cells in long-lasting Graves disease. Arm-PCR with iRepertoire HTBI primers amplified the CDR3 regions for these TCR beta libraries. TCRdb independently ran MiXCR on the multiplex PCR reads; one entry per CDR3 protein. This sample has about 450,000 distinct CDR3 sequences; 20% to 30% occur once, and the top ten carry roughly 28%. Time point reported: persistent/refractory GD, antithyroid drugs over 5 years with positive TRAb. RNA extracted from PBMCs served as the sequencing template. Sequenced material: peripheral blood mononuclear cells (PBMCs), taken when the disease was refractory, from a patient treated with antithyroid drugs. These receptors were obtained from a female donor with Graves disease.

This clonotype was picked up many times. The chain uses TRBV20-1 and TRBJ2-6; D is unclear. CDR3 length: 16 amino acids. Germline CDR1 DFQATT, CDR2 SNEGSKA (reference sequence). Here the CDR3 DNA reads TGCAGCCCAAAGGCGCCAGCAGTTCTGGGGGCCAACGTCCTGACTTTC. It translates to CSPKAPAVLGANVLTF.

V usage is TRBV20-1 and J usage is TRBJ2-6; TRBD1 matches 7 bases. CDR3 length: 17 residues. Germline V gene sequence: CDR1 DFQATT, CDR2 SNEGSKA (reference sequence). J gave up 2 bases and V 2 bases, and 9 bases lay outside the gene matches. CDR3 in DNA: TGCAGTGCTAGACGAACGATTACAGGGGCTGGGGCCAACGTCCTGACTTTC. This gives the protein CSARRTITGAGANVLTF.

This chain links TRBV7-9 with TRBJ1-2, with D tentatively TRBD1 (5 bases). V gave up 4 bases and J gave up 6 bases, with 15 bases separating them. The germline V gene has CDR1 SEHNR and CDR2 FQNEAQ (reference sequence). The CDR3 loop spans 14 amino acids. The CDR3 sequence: CASSSPGGGDGYTF. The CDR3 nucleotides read TGTGCCAGCAGCTCCCCCGGGGGTGGGGATGGCTACACCTTC.

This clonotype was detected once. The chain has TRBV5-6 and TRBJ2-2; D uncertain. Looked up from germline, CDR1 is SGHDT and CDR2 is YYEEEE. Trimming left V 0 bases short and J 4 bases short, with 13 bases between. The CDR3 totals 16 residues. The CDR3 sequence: CASSLVDVAVTGELFF. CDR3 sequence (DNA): TGTGCCAGCAGCTTGGTGGATGTCGCGGTCACCGGGGAGCTGTTTTTT.

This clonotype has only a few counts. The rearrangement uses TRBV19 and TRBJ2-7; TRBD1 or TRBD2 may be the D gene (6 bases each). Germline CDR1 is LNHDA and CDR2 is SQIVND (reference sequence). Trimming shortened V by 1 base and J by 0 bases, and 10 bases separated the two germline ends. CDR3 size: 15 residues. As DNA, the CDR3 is TGTGCCAGTAGTATAGCCGGAGGGGGCTCCTACGAGCAGTACTTC. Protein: CASSIAGGGSYEQYF.

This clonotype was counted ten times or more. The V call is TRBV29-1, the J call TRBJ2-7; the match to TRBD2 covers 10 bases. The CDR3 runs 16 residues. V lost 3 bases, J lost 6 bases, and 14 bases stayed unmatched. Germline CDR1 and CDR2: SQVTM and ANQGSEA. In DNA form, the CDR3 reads TGCAGCGTTGAGGGATTAGCGGGAGGCCCGTTGAGCGAGCAGTACTTC. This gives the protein CSVEGLAGGPLSEQYF.

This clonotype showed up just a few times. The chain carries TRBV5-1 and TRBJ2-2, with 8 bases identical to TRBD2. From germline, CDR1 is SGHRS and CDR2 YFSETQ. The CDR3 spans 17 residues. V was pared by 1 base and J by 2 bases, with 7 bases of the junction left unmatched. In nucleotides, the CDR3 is TGCGCCAGCAGCTTGAGGATAAGCGGGAGTAACACCGGGGAGCTGTTTTTT. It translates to CASSLRISGSNTGELFF.

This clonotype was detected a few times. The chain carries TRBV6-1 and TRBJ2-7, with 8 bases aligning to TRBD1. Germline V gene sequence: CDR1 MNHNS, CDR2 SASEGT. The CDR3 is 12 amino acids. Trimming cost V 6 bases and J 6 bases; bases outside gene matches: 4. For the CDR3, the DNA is TGTGCCAGCAGGACAACAGGGGGCGAGCAGTACTTC. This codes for CASRTTGGEQYF.

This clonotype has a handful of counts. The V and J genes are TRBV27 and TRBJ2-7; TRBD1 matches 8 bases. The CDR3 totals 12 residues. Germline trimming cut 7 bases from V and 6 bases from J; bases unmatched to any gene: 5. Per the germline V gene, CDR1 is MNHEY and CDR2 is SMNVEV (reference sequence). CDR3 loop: CASKDRVSEQYF. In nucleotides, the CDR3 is TGTGCCAGCAAGGACAGGGTGAGCGAGCAGTACTTC.

The CDR3 sequence: CASSNAQGAAEAFF. CDR3 coding DNA: TGTGCCAGTAGTAACGCACAGGGGGCAGCTGAAGCTTTCTTT. The chain is built from TRBV19 and TRBJ1-1, with 9 nucleotides matching TRBD1. After removal of 4 bases from V and 6 bases from J, the junction contained 6 bases not matched to a gene. CDR1 is LNHDA, CDR2 SQIVND, per germline (reference sequence). This CDR3 is built from 14 residues.

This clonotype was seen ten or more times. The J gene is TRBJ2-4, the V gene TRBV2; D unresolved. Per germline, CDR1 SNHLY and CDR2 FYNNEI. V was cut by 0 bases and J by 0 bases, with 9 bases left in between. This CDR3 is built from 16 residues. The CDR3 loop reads CASSEATLLAKNIQYF. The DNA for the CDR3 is TGTGCCAGCAGTGAAGCGACCCTGTTAGCCAAAAACATTCAGTACTTC.

The CDR3 reads CASSQEAGAALYNSPLHF. The DNA for the CDR3 is TGTGCCAGCAGCCAAGAGGCGGGGGCCGCCCTCTATAATTCACCCCTCCACTTT. The chain has TRBV3-1 and TRBJ1-6; TRBD1 might be the D (6 bases). Per the germline V gene, CDR1 is LGHDT and CDR2 is YNNKEL (reference sequence). The CDR3 is 18 residues long. With 0 bases removed from V and 3 bases from J, the gap between germline ends came to 15 bases.

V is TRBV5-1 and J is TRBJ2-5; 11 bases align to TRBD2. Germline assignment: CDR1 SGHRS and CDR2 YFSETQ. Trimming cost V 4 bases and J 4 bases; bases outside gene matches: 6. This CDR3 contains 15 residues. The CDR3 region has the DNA TGCGCCAGCAGCCGTCTAGCGGGAGGAGTAGAGACCCAGTACTTC. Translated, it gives CASSRLAGGVETQYF.

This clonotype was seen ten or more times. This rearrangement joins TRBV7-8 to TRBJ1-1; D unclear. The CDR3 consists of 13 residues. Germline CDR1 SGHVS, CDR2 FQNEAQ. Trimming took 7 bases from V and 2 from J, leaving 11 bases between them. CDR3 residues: CASTLDQNTEAFF. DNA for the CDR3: TGTGCCAGCACCTTGGACCAAAACACTGAAGCTTTCTTT.

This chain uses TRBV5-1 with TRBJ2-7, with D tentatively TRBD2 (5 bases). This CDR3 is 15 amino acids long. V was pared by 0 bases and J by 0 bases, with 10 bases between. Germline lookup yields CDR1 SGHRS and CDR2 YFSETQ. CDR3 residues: CASSLVGSSSYEQYF. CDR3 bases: TGCGCCAGCAGCTTGGTAGGGAGTTCCTCCTACGAGCAGTACTTC.

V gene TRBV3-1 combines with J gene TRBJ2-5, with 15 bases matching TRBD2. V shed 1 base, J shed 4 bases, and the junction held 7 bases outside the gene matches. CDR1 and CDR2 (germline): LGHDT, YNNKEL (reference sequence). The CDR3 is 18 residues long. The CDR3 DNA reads TGTGCCAGCAGCCAAGGGACTAGCGGGAGGGCCTTAGTAGAGACCCAGTACTTC. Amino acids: CASSQGTSGRALVETQYF.

This CDR3 is CASFSPRLAGDDTQYF. CDR3 nucleotides: TGTGCCAGTTTCTCACCACGACTAGCGGGAGACGATACGCAGTATTTT. The V call is TRBV2, the J call TRBJ2-3; 12 bases align to TRBD2. Germline V gene sequence: CDR1 SNHLY, CDR2 FYNNEI. CDR3 length: 16 residues. V lost 9 bases and J lost 6; bases outside the gene matches: 13.

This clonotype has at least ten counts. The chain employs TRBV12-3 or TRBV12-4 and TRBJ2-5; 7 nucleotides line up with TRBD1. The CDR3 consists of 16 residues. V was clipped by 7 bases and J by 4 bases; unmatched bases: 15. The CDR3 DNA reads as TGTGCCAGCATGACAGGGATTGGGTCGATCGGAGAGACCCAGTACTTC. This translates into CASMTGIGSIGETQYF.

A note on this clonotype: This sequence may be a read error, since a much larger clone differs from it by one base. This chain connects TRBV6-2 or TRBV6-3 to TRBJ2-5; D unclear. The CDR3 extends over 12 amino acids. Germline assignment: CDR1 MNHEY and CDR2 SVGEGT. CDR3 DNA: TGTGCCAGCAGTTCGGGCATCGAGACCCAGTGCTTC. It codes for CASSSGIETQCF.

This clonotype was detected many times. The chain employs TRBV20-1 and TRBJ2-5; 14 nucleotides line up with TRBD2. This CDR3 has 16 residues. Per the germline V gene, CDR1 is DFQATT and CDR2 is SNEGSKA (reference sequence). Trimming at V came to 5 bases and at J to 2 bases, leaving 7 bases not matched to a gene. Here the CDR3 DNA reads TGCAGTGCTCCCGGGACTAGCGGGAGACGACAAGAGACCCAGTACTTC. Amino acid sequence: CSAPGTSGRRQETQYF.

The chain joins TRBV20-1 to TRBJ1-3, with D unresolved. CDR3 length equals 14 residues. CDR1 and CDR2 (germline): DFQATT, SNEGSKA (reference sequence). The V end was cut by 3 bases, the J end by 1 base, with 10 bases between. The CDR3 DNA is TGCAGTGCTAGCGGCGCGGGGTCTGGAAACACCATATATTTT. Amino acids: CSASGAGSGNTIYF.

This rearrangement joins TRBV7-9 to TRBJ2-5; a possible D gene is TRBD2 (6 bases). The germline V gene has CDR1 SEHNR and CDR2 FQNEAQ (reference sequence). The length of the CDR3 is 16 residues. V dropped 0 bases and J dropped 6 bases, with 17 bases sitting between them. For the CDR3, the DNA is TGTGCCAGCAGCTTAGCCGGGAGTGGGGATGGGAAGACCCAGTACTTC. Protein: CASSLAGSGDGKTQYF.

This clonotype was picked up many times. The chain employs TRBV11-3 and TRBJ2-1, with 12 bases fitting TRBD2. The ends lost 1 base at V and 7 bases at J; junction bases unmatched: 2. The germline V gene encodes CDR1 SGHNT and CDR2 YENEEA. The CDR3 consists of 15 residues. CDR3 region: CASSLASGRANEQFF. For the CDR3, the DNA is TGTGCCAGCAGCTTAGCTAGCGGGAGGGCTAATGAGCAGTTCTTC.

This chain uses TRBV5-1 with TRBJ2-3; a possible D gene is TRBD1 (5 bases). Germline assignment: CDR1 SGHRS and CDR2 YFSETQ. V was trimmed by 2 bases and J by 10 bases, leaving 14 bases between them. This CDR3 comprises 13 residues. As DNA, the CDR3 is TGCGCCAGCAGCTTAAACACAGACAGCTCGCAGTATTTT. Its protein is CASSLNTDSSQYF.

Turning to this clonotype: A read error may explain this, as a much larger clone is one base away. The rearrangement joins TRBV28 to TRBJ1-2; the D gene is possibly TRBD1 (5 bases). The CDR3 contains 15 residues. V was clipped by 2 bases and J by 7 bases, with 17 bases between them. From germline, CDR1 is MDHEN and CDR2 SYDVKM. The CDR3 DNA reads TGTGCCAGCAGTTTAAGGGACTTGGGAGGCTGTGGCTACACCTTC. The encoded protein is CASSLRDLGGCGYTF.

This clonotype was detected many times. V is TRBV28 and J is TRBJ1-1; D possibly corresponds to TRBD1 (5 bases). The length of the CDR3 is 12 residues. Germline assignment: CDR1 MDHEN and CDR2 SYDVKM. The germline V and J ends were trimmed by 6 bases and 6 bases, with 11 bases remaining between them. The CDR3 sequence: CASRGPRSEAFF. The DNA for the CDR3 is TGTGCCAGCAGGGGACCGCGATCTGAAGCTTTCTTT.

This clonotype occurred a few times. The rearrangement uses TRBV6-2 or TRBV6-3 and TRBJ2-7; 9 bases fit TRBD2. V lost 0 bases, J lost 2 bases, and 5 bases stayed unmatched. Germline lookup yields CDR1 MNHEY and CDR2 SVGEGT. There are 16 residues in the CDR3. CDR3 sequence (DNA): TGTGCCAGCAGTTACTCGTACCTAGCGGGAACCTACGAGCAGTACTTC. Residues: CASSYSYLAGTYEQYF.

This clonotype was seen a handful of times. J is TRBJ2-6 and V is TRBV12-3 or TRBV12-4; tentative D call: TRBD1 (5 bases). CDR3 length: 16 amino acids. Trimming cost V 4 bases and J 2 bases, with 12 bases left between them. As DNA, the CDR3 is TGTGCCAGCAGTTATGCAGGGTTCACTGGGGCCAACGTCCTGACTTTC. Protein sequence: CASSYAGFTGANVLTF.

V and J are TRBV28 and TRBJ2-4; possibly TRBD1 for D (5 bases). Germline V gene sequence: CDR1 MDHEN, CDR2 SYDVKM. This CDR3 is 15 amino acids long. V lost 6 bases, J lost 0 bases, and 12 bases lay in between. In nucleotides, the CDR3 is TGTGCCAGCAGGAAGGGGTTCGTAGCCAAAAACATTCAGTACTTC. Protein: CASRKGFVAKNIQYF. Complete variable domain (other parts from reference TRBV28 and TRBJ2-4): DVKVTQSSRYLVKRTGEKVFLECVQDMDHENMFWYRQDPGLGLRLIYFSYDVKMKEKGDIPEGYSVSREKKERFSLILESASTNQTSMYLCASRKGFVAKNIQYFGAGTRLSVL.

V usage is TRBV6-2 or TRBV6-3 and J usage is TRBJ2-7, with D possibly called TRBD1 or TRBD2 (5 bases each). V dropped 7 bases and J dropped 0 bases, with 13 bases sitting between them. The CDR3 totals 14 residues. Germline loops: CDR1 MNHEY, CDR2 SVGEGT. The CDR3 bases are TGTGCCAGCAAATGGGGGAGCGGCTCCTACGAGCAGTACTTC. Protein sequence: CASKWGSGSYEQYF.

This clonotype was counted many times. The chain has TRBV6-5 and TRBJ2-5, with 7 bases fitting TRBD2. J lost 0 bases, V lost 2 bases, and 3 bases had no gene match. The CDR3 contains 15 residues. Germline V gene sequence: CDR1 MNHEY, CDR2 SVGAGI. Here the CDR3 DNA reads TGTGCCAGCAGTTACCAACTAGCGAACCAAGAGACCCAGTACTTC. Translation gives CASSYQLANQETQYF.